Presented here are 19 T cell receptor beta chains from one specimen sequenced in a study of T cell repertoires in cytomegalovirus infection. These receptors are not linked to any known antigen. From the reads, TCRdb called clonotypes with MiXCR, one entry per CDR3 protein. The sample contains about 100,000 distinct CDR3 sequences, 25% to 30% of which appear only once. The sample consisted of CD8+ T cells from cultured PBMCs, taken from culture after CMV antigen stimulation. The receptors stem from a human donor in good health (CMV status not recorded). Some clones in this sample may be carry-over from other donors' samples.

This rearrangement joins TRBV6-2 or TRBV6-3 to TRBJ2-3; 9 bases map to TRBD2. J gave up 4 bases and V 4 bases, and 6 bases lay outside the gene matches. Germline V gene lookup returns CDR1 MNHEY and CDR2 SVGEGT. The CDR3 consists of 15 residues. The CDR3 DNA follows: TGTGCCAGCAGTTCTGCGGGGGGGCAGGCAGATACGCAGTATTTT. It translates to CASSSAGGQADTQYF.

Ten or more counts support this clonotype. This chain links TRBV12-3 or TRBV12-4 with TRBJ1-3, with no clear D. This CDR3 has 15 amino acids. With 4 bases removed from V and 0 bases from J, the gap between germline ends came to 10 bases. CDR3 sequence (DNA): TGTGCCAGCAGTTCCACGGAGGGCTCTGGAAACACCATATATTTT. Translating gives CASSSTEGSGNTIYF.

This clonotype was detected a few times. The CDR3 bases are TGTGCCAGCAGTCCGGTCTACACCACGGAAGCTTTCTTT. Its protein is CASSPVYTTEAFF. The chain couples TRBV6-2 or TRBV6-3 to TRBJ1-1; D is ambiguous. The CDR3 covers 13 residues. Germline V gene sequence: CDR1 MNHEY, CDR2 SVGEGT. The V end lost 5 bases, the J end lost 8 bases, and 15 bases lay between the germline ends.

This clonotype occurred many times. The chain uses TRBV7-8 and TRBJ1-1; possibly TRBD1 for D (5 bases). Germline V gene sequence: CDR1 SGHVS, CDR2 FQNEAQ. The CDR3 is made up of 13 amino acids. Trimming removed 7 bases from V and 11 bases from J, with 20 bases in between. The CDR3 coding sequence is TGTGCCAGCAACCCGCGGGGTGGGGGGTTGGCTTTCTTT. Translating gives CASNPRGGGLAFF.

This clonotype was recorded many times. This chain uses TRBV27 with TRBJ2-5, with D uncertain. The germline gives CDR1 MNHEY, CDR2 SMNVEV (reference sequence). The CDR3 length is 12 residues. Trimming stripped 6 bases from V and 1 base from J, with 6 bases between. This chain's CDR3 is CASRGIQETQYF. In nucleotides, the CDR3 is TGTGCCAGCAGAGGGATCCAAGAGACCCAGTACTTC.

The rearrangement joins TRBV24-1 to TRBJ2-2; unclear D gene. V was trimmed by 2 bases and J by 2 bases, leaving 11 bases between them. In germline, CDR1 is KGHDR, CDR2 SFDVKD. The CDR3 length is 16 residues. CDR3 sequence reads: CATSDSTRANTGELFF. Here the CDR3 DNA reads TGTGCCACCAGTGATTCCACCCGCGCTAACACCGGGGAGCTGTTTTTT.

This clonotype has a count of ten or more. The chain couples TRBV12-3 or TRBV12-4 to TRBJ2-1, with D possibly being TRBD2 (6 bases). The CDR3 extends over 16 amino acids. V was shortened by 4 bases and J by 8 bases, with 21 bases between the two germline ends. The CDR3 protein is CASSSGTGRFLDEQFF. The CDR3 DNA sequence: TGTGCCAGCAGTTCAGGGACGGGGAGGTTCTTGGATGAGCAGTTCTTC.

The gene calls are TRBV7-6 and TRBJ2-7; TRBD1 aligns across 10 bases. This CDR3 is built from 14 residues. The germline CDR1 and CDR2 sequences are SGHVS and FNYEAQ. The V and J ends lost 4 bases and 12 bases, in that order; junction bases with no gene match: 12. The CDR3 sequence is CASSSTGTGVRWYF. CDR3 nucleotide sequence: TGTGCCAGCAGCTCCACCGGGACAGGGGTGAGATGGTACTTC. Together with reference TRBV7-6 and TRBJ2-7, the CDR3 gives the full variable domain: GAGVSQSPRYKVTKRGQDVALRCDPISGHVSLYWYRQALGQGPEFLTYFNYEAQQDKSGLPNDRFSAERPEGSISTLTIQRTEQRDSAMYRCASSSTGTGVRWYFGPGTRLTVT.

This clonotype showed up just a few times. The chain is built from TRBV7-8 and TRBJ2-1; D is possibly TRBD2 (5 bases). The CDR3 loop spans 11 amino acids. CDR1 SGHVS and CDR2 FQNEAQ come from the germline V gene. The germline V and J ends were trimmed by 9 bases and 6 bases, with 9 bases remaining between them. The CDR3 bases are TGTGCCAGTACTCGGGGCAATGAGCAGTTCTTC. Residues: CASTRGNEQFF.

The chain uses TRBV29-1 and TRBJ1-2; D call uncertain. The CDR3 sequence is 22 residues long. Trimming removed 0 bases at V and 2 bases at J, with 34 bases between. Germline values: CDR1 SQVTM, CDR2 ANQGSEA. CDR3 coding DNA: TGCAGCGTTGAAGATCTGAAAATAGGAAGAACGGACGAAGGCATCTCAAACTATGGCTACACCTTC. Its translation: CSVEDLKIGRTDEGISNYGYTF.

The rearrangement joins TRBV27 to TRBJ1-2; D not resolved. The V end was cut by 5 bases, the J end by 0 bases, with 10 bases between. Germline CDR1 MNHEY, CDR2 SMNVEV (reference sequence). The CDR3 covers 14 residues. This CDR3 reads CASSPVRTNYGYTF. The CDR3 DNA is TGTGCCAGCAGTCCCGTAAGAACTAACTATGGCTACACCTTC.

The chain uses TRBV7-9 and TRBJ2-1, with a possible D match to TRBD1 (6 bases). CDR1 and CDR2 from the germline V gene are SEHNR and FQNEAQ (reference sequence). The CDR3 covers 15 residues. Trimming shortened V by 6 bases and J by 6 bases, and 18 bases separated the two germline ends. The CDR3 bases are TGTGCCAGCAGTAATGTGGGGGCCTCTTCCAATGAGCAGTTCTTC. This codes for CASSNVGASSNEQFF.

This chain uses TRBV7-6 with TRBJ2-1; the D gene is possibly TRBD2 (6 bases). Trimming took off 5 bases at V and 6 bases at J, with 17 bases between the two ends. The CDR3 covers 15 residues. Germline V CDR1 and CDR2: SGHVS, FNYEAQ. Here the CDR3 reads CASSLGLRGSNEQFF. The CDR3, as DNA: TGTGCCAGCAGCCTAGGACTACGGGGCTCCAATGAGCAGTTCTTC.

This clonotype has a count of ten or more. This chain uses TRBV3-1 with TRBJ2-7; D unclear. The CDR3 length is 15 residues. Germline values: CDR1 LGHDT, CDR2 YNNKEL (reference sequence). V gave up 0 bases and J gave up 5 bases, with 14 bases separating them. CDR3 sequence (DNA): TGTGCCAGCAGCCAAGATCGCAGGTCTAGGGACGAGCAGTACTTC. This encodes CASSQDRRSRDEQYF.

The chain's CDR3 is CASSIGGYEQYF. Here the CDR3 DNA reads TGTGCCAGTAGTATAGGCGGTTACGAGCAGTACTTC. The chain employs TRBV19 and TRBJ2-7; D unresolved. Deletions cut 1 base from V and 4 bases from J, with 5 bases between. Germline V lookup: CDR1 LNHDA, CDR2 SQIVND (reference sequence). The CDR3 runs 12 residues.

There are a few counts of this clonotype. The chain recombines TRBV19 with TRBJ2-5; D may correspond to TRBD1 or TRBD2 (5 bases each). Germline V gene data show CDR1 as LNHDA and CDR2 as SQIVND (reference sequence). The CDR3 is 11 residues long. Trimming took off 5 bases at V and 13 bases at J, with 14 bases between the two ends. CDR3 in amino acids: CASSGGWGSYF. The CDR3 DNA follows: TGTGCCAGTAGTGGGGGATGGGGCTCGTACTTC.

The V and J genes are TRBV6-1 and TRBJ2-5, with 8 bases matching TRBD2. The CDR3 totals 18 residues. Per germline, CDR1 MNHNS and CDR2 SASEGT. J lost 2 bases, V lost 3 bases, and 14 bases had no gene match. The CDR3 sequence: CASSDIFGGAALQETQYF. In nucleotides, the CDR3 is TGTGCCAGCAGTGACATCTTCGGGGGGGCGGCTTTACAAGAGACCCAGTACTTC.

This clonotype was seen many times. J is TRBJ2-7 and V is TRBV28, with 8 bases matching TRBD1. Germline CDR1 MDHEN, CDR2 SYDVKM. This CDR3 has 14 amino acids. V gave up 1 base and J gave up 4 bases; unmatched junction bases: 3. The chain's CDR3 is CASSLSGQGYEQYF. The DNA for the CDR3 is TGTGCCAGCAGTTTATCTGGACAGGGTTACGAGCAGTACTTC.

Only one count was recorded for this clonotype. The chain combines TRBV19 with TRBJ2-1; 7 bases line up with TRBD1. This CDR3 has 16 amino acids. Germline assignment: CDR1 LNHDA and CDR2 SQIVND (reference sequence). V gave up 11 bases and J gave up 0 bases; unmatched junction bases: 13. DNA of the CDR3: TGTGCCTCCGGGTTTCAGGGGGACATCTCCTACAATGAGCAGTTCTTC. Translation gives CASGFQGDISYNEQFF.